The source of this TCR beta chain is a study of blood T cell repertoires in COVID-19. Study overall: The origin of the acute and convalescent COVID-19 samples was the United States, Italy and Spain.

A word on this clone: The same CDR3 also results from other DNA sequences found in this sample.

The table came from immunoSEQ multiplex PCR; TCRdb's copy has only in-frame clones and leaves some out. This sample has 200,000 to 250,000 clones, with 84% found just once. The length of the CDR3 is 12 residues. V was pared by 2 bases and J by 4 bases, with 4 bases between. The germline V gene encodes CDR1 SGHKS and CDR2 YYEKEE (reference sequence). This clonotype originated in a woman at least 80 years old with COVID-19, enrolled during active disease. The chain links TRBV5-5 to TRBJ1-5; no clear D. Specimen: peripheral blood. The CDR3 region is CASSLANQPQHF. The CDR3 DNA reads TGTGCCAGCAGCTTAGCGAATCAGCCCCAGCATTTT.